Here is one T cell receptor beta chain with its context. At the DNA level, this CDR3 is encoded by other sequences in the same sample as well. CDR1 is LGHNA and CDR2 is YSLEER in the germline V gene. This CDR3 contains 15 residues. V was clipped by 1 base and J by 3 bases; unmatched bases: 2. This entry comes from a study of shared clonotypes between healthy human individuals. TCRdb keeps only in-frame clones here, not all; method: immunoSEQ multiplex PCR. The sample records more than 2 million clones, approximately 95% being singletons. CD45RO-negative, CCR7-selected cells formed the naive CD8 fraction, which excluded terminally differentiated effector memory CD45RA+ cells.

The sequenced material came from naive CD8+ T cells sorted from blood. The chain combines TRBV4-3 with TRBJ1-1; TRBD1 matches at 10 bases. The sequence derives from a young man in good health. The CDR3 DNA reads as TGCGCCAGCAGCCAAGGACAGGGGGCTTACACTGAAGCTTTCTTT. Translated: CASSQGQGAYTEAFF.